The source of this T cell receptor beta chain is a study of cytomegalovirus exposure and HLA in healthy donors. Study information: Genetic ancestry analysis placed approximately 78% of the 398 donors that were genotyped in the Caucasian-associated cluster.

The table lists this clone with a count of one. J lost 13 bases, V lost 2 bases, and 11 bases had no gene match. This CDR3 region has 15 residues. Per the germline V gene, CDR1 is MNHNY and CDR2 is SVGAGI (reference sequence). It was with 60 Vbeta and 13 Jbeta primers that the PCR ran. Measured with immunoSEQ multiplex PCR; TCRdb has only the in-frame clones, and not every one. The sample consists of around 170,000 clones, roughly 87% of them appearing once. Sequenced sample: PBMCs. The chain employs TRBV6-6 and TRBJ2-3, with 11 nucleotides matching TRBD2. The receptor comes from a man aged 40-50 years in good health and CMV-seronegative. CDR3 sequence reads: CASSYLAGGPPREYF. The CDR3 DNA reads TGTGCCAGCAGTTACCTAGCGGGGGGACCCCCCAGGGAGTATTTT.